The clone carrying this TCR beta chain is hyperexpanded (1% or more) within its sample. The source of the sample is a study of circulating CD8 cells and anti-PD-1 response in melanoma. Study at large: Responders had complete or partial responses; non-responders had stable or progressive disease.

V lost 3 bases, J lost 5 bases, and 11 bases lay in between. This CDR3 is 13 amino acids long. Per germline, CDR1 MGHRA and CDR2 YSYEKL. The QIAseq Immune Repertoire TCR panel built the libraries from roughly 15 ng of total RNA. MiXCR was run by TCRdb on the reads, yielding one entry per CDR3 protein. The sample records more than 200 distinct CDR3 sequences, about 3.4% being singletons. Sorting of live CD3+CD8+TCRalphabeta+ cells by PD-1 and/or TIGIT gave four subsets. The gene calls are TRBV4-1 and TRBJ2-7; D perhaps matches TRBD1 (6 bases). This clonotype originated in a human donor with melanoma. Sequencing used CD8+ T cells from PBMCs, obtained at baseline or after one month of anti-PD-1 therapy (not recorded which). The CDR3 bases are TGCGCCAGCAGCCAGACAGGTCGCAACGAGCAGTACTTC. Amino acids: CASSQTGRNEQYF.